The 28 T cell receptor beta chains presented below share a single source sample, sequenced in a study of T-cell reconstitution after alpha-beta-depleted transplantation in children. Molecular barcoding with unique molecular identifiers was used for the TCRbeta library. TCRdb used MiXCR to reprocess the PCR reads, holding one entry per CDR3 protein. The table shows about 400,000 distinct CDR3 sequences, with about a fifth occurring only once. Material: PBMCs from the stem cell graft donor, obtained from the stem cell graft. These receptors were taken from a human donor who donated a stem cell graft to a child with acute myeloid leukemia.

J is TRBJ2-1 and V is TRBV18, with 7 bases lining up with TRBD1. V lost 3 bases to trimming and J lost 5 bases; unmatched junction nucleotides: 1. The V gene's germline CDR1 is KGHSH and CDR2 LQKENI. This CDR3 is built from 13 residues. The chain's CDR3 is CASSPGQHNEQFF. CDR3 coding DNA: TGTGCCAGCTCACCGGGACAGCACAATGAGCAGTTCTTC.

This chain uses TRBV10-2 with TRBJ2-2; D perhaps matches TRBD2 (5 bases). CDR1 WSHSY and CDR2 SAAADI come from the germline V gene. Trimming stripped 2 bases from V and 4 bases from J, with 14 bases between. CDR3 length equals 16 residues. The CDR3 region has the DNA TGCGCCAGCAGTGAGACCTTTAGCGCGAGCACCGGGGAGCTGTTTTTT. Encoded protein: CASSETFSASTGELFF.

The gene calls are TRBV5-6 and TRBJ2-2, with D possibly TRBD2 on 5 matching bases. The V gene's germline CDR1 is SGHDT and CDR2 YYEEEE. Trimming took 1 base from V and 6 from J, leaving 16 bases between them. The CDR3 is 16 amino acids. CDR3 coding DNA: TGTGCCAGCAGCTTGATTGACGGGGTCGGGGCCGGGGAGCTGTTTTTT. This sequence encodes CASSLIDGVGAGELFF.

The table lists this clonotype with a few counts. The chain links TRBV28 to TRBJ2-7, with 7 bases identical to TRBD2. CDR1 is MDHEN and CDR2 is SYDVKM in the germline V gene. The CDR3 runs 15 residues. V shed 2 bases and J 0 bases; nucleotides not matched to a gene: 4. The CDR3 DNA sequence: TGTGCCAGCAGTTTACGGGGGACTACCTCCTACGAGCAGTACTTC. Its translation is CASSLRGTTSYEQYF.

This clonotype was observed a handful of times. The rearrangement links TRBV9 to TRBJ2-7; 10 nucleotides agree with TRBD2. V was pared by 0 bases and J by 6 bases, with 6 bases of the junction left unmatched. Germline lookup yields CDR1 SGDLS and CDR2 YYNGEE. This CDR3 is built from 15 residues. CDR3 protein: CASSVGPAGGPEQYF. The CDR3, as DNA: TGTGCCAGCAGCGTAGGCCCAGCGGGAGGGCCCGAGCAGTACTTC.

This clonotype was found a few times. The chain couples TRBV20-1 to TRBJ2-1; TRBD2 aligns across 7 bases. Trimming cost V 2 bases and J 0 bases; bases outside gene matches: 4. Germline V lookup: CDR1 DFQATT, CDR2 SNEGSKA (reference sequence). The CDR3 is 15 amino acids. CDR3 sequence (DNA): TGCAGTGCTAGAATCCGCGGGGGCTCCTACAATGAGCAGTTCTTC. It codes for CSARIRGGSYNEQFF.

In regard to this clonotype: A read error may be the cause here, since a much bigger clone is one base away. V gene TRBV20-1 combines with J gene TRBJ2-4, with D unclear. Germline-derived CDR1 and CDR2 are DFQATT and SNEGSKA (reference sequence). The CDR3 spans 14 residues. This CDR3 is CSATRTAAKNFQYF. CDR3 sequence (DNA): TGCAGTGCTACCCGGACGGCAGCCAAAAACTTTCAGTACTTC.

This clonotype showed up many times. This chain links TRBV7-3 with TRBJ1-1; a possible D gene is TRBD1 (5 bases). CDR1 and CDR2 (germline): SGHTA, FQGTGA. The CDR3 loop spans 15 amino acids. The V end lost 5 bases, the J end lost 2 bases, and 15 bases lay between the germline ends. The DNA of the CDR3 is TGTGCCAGCAGCCCAAGGGCAGGGTATAACACTGAAGCTTTCTTT. Its protein product is CASSPRAGYNTEAFF.

The chain employs TRBV5-1 and TRBJ2-2; 12 bases map to TRBD2. The CDR3 loop spans 13 amino acids. J lost 5 bases, V lost 7 bases, and 0 bases had no gene match. Germline CDR1 and CDR2: SGHRS and YFSETQ. CDR3 sequence: CASGTSGTGELFF. DNA for the CDR3: TGCGCCAGCGGGACTAGCGGGACCGGGGAGCTGTTTTTT.

The J gene is TRBJ2-7, the V gene TRBV20-1; 10 bases agree with TRBD2. The germline V gene encodes CDR1 DFQATT and CDR2 SNEGSKA (reference sequence). V was pared by 1 base and J by 0 bases, with 9 bases of the junction left unmatched. The CDR3 runs 17 residues. The CDR3 spells CSARGPLAGEVSYEQYF. For the CDR3, the DNA is TGCAGTGCTAGAGGGCCCCTAGCGGGAGAGGTCTCCTACGAGCAGTACTTC.

This clonotype was seen only a few times. The genes are TRBV5-1 and TRBJ2-4; TRBD1 might be the D (6 bases). The length of the CDR3 is 13 residues. Trimming pared 4 bases from V and 6 bases from J, leaving 11 bases between. Germline V lookup: CDR1 SGHRS, CDR2 YFSETQ. The CDR3 is CASSQDRRNIQYF. CDR3 coding DNA: TGCGCCAGCAGCCAAGACAGGAGAAACATTCAGTACTTC.

The genes are TRBV6-5 and TRBJ2-6; the D is unclear. The V gene's germline CDR1 is MNHEY and CDR2 SVGAGI. V was clipped by 4 bases and J by 0 bases, with 7 bases between them. The length of the CDR3 is 15 residues. CDR3 amino acids: CASSSPFSGANVLTF. Written as DNA, the CDR3 is TGTGCCAGCAGTTCGCCATTCTCTGGGGCCAACGTCCTGACTTTC.

This clonotype was counted at least ten times. The V and J genes are TRBV12-3 or TRBV12-4 and TRBJ2-2; no clear D gene. Trimming pared 10 bases from V and 0 bases from J, leaving 9 bases between. The length of the CDR3 is 13 residues. The CDR3 spells CATKWPNTGELFF. The CDR3 DNA follows: TGTGCCACCAAATGGCCGAACACCGGGGAGCTGTTTTTT.

There are a few counts of this clonotype. The chain links TRBV10-3 to TRBJ2-5; TRBD2 aligns across 7 bases. The CDR3 consists of 12 residues. After removal of 7 bases from V and 3 bases from J, the junction contained 2 bases not matched to a gene. From germline, CDR1 is ENHRY and CDR2 SYGVKD. Here the CDR3 DNA reads TGTGCCATCAAGAGCGGGAAAGAGACCCAGTACTTC. Its protein is CAIKSGKETQYF.

The sample holds many counts of this clonotype. This chain connects TRBV6-5 to TRBJ2-7; 8 nucleotides match TRBD1. The CDR3 is 15 amino acids. The germline V gene encodes CDR1 MNHEY and CDR2 SVGAGI. V gave up 2 bases and J gave up 2 bases; unmatched junction bases: 5. The CDR3 DNA reads as TGTGCCAGCAGTTACCGAAGCAGGGGGCCCTACGAGCAGTACTTC. This sequence encodes CASSYRSRGPYEQYF.

The chain combines TRBV5-1 with TRBJ2-1, with D possibly being TRBD2 (6 bases). V was pared by 4 bases and J by 2 bases, with 13 bases between. This CDR3 spans 15 amino acids. The germline CDR1 and CDR2 sequences are SGHRS and YFSETQ. The CDR3 sequence: CASSRDSGTYNEQFF. CDR3 coding DNA: TGCGCCAGCAGCCGAGATAGCGGAACCTACAATGAGCAGTTCTTC. Full variable domain (rest looked up from reference TRBV5-1 and TRBJ2-1): KAGVTQTPRYLIKTRGQQVTLSCSPISGHRSVSWYQQTPGQGLQFLFEYFSETQRNKGNFPGRFSGRQFSNSRSEMNVSTLELGDSALYLCASSRDSGTYNEQFFGPGTRLTVL.

Only a few counts were recorded for this clonotype. The chain has TRBV6-1 and TRBJ1-2; D call uncertain. Germline V gives CDR1 MNHNS, CDR2 SASEGT. Trimming left V 5 bases short and J 4 bases short, with 14 bases between. The CDR3 has 14 residues. The CDR3 here is CASSKALEGYGYTF. CDR3 DNA sequence: TGTGCCAGCAGTAAGGCCCTTGAGGGCTATGGCTACACCTTC.

The chain combines TRBV7-2 with TRBJ2-7, with unresolved D. The V gene's germline CDR1 is SGHTA and CDR2 FQGNSA. This CDR3 is built from 15 residues. V lost 3 bases and J lost 0, with 12 bases in between. In nucleotides, the CDR3 is TGTGCCAGCAGCTTTGAGACGTTAAGCTCCTACGAGCAGTACTTC. Translated, it gives CASSFETLSSYEQYF.

The rearrangement links TRBV7-8 to TRBJ2-1; D is uncertain. V was cut by 5 bases and J by 0 bases, with 17 bases left in between. Germline CDR1 reads SGHVS; CDR2 reads FQNEAQ. The length of the CDR3 is 17 residues. This CDR3 reads CASSLGGISSSYNEQFF. Written as DNA, the CDR3 is TGTGCCAGCAGCCTCGGTGGGATATCCAGCTCCTACAATGAGCAGTTCTTC.

The table lists this clonotype with a few counts. The chain employs TRBV10-3 and TRBJ2-2; D possibly corresponds to TRBD1 (5 bases). The ends were cut back, 3 bases at V and 6 bases at J, with 14 bases in the middle. The CDR3 is made up of 15 amino acids. CDR1 is ENHRY and CDR2 is SYGVKD in the germline V gene. CDR3 sequence reads: CAISEVQVGAGELFF. The CDR3 bases are TGTGCCATCAGTGAAGTACAGGTTGGAGCCGGGGAGCTGTTTTTT.

This rearrangement joins TRBV4-1 to TRBJ1-1; tentatively, D is TRBD1 (6 bases). Trimming stripped 1 base from V and 0 bases from J, with 12 bases between. The CDR3 is 16 residues long. The V gene's germline CDR1 is MGHRA and CDR2 YSYEKL. CDR3: CASSQVGGNLNTEAFF. DNA for the CDR3: TGCGCCAGCAGCCAAGTCGGGGGCAACCTGAACACTGAAGCTTTCTTT.

The V and J genes are TRBV29-1 and TRBJ2-1; 8 bases map to TRBD2. Germline V lookup: CDR1 SQVTM, CDR2 ANQGSEA. The junction had 10 bases not matched to a gene; V was cut back by 7 bases and J by 2 bases. This CDR3 has 15 amino acids. The CDR3 nucleotides read TGCAGCGGCCGAAAGCGGGAGTCCGCCTACAATGAGCAGTTCTTC. Translation gives CSGRKRESAYNEQFF.

This clonotype was recorded many times. The CDR3 DNA follows: TGCAGCGCAAGAGAGGGGACTAGCGGATCCTACGAGCAGTACTTC. Its protein is CSAREGTSGSYEQYF. The gene calls are TRBV29-1 and TRBJ2-7, with 11 nucleotides matching TRBD2. Germline V lookup: CDR1 SQVTM, CDR2 ANQGSEA. The CDR3 extends over 15 amino acids. The V and J ends lost 7 bases and 1 base, in that order; junction bases with no gene match: 9.

This clonotype was counted only a few times. The V gene is TRBV7-9, the J gene TRBJ2-7; TRBD2 aligns across 10 bases. The CDR3 is made up of 14 amino acids. V trimming: 6 bases; J trimming: 2 bases; junction bases outside the gene matches: 4. The germline V gene has CDR1 SEHNR and CDR2 FQNEAQ (reference sequence). Here the CDR3 reads CASSLAGDAYEQYF. The CDR3 DNA sequence: TGTGCCAGCAGTCTAGCGGGAGATGCCTACGAGCAGTACTTC.

This clonotype was detected only a few times. This chain joins TRBV28 and TRBJ2-7; unclear D gene. Germline V gene data show CDR1 as MDHEN and CDR2 as SYDVKM. Trimming removed 3 bases from V and 2 bases from J, with 11 bases in between. The CDR3 is made up of 14 amino acids. The CDR3 nucleotides read TGTGCCAGCAGTTTGATGACTGTTACCTACGAGCAGTACTTC. The encoded protein is CASSLMTVTYEQYF.

The V call is TRBV12-3 or TRBV12-4, the J call TRBJ2-3; D may be TRBD1 or TRBD2 (6 bases each). This CDR3 is 15 amino acids long. V lost 7 bases and J lost 2, with 16 bases in between. Written as DNA, the CDR3 is TGTGCCAGCACCGGGGGCAGGTTCATCACAGATACGCAGTATTTT. Amino acid sequence: CASTGGRFITDTQYF.

The CDR3 DNA reads TGTGCCAGCAGCTTACCCCTAGCGGGAGCCGCAGATACGCAGTATTTT. Its translation: CASSLPLAGAADTQYF. V is TRBV7-8 and J is TRBJ2-3; 10 nucleotides match TRBD2. Germline V lookup: CDR1 SGHVS, CDR2 FQNEAQ. Losses at the gene ends were 2 bases for V and 4 bases for J; bases not matched to a gene: 6. The CDR3 contains 16 residues.

J is TRBJ1-1 and V is TRBV5-6, with D unresolved. CDR1 SGHDT and CDR2 YYEEEE come from the germline V gene. The V and J ends lost 1 base and 0 bases respectively, with 10 bases between them. The CDR3 consists of 15 residues. As DNA, the CDR3 is TGTGCCAGCAGCTTGTACGGGCTAATGAACACTGAAGCTTTCTTT. Translated: CASSLYGLMNTEAFF.